These 18 T cell receptor beta chains were all obtained from the same sample, sequenced in a study of blood T cells in healthy people across ages. Combining a sample-barcoded 5' primer with a J-beta primer mix, a second PCR ran for about 7 to 11 cycles. From the 5' RACE reads, TCRdb called clonotypes with MiXCR, one entry per CDR3 protein. The sample yields 700,000 to 900,000 distinct CDR3 sequences, roughly 50% seen once. Source material: blood. These receptor sequences come from a man aged 80 or over in good health.

A few counts support this clonotype. V and J are TRBV7-3 and TRBJ2-1; TRBD2 agrees at 8 bases. V shed 5 bases, J shed 8 bases, and the junction held 8 bases outside the gene matches. The CDR3 totals 14 residues. The germline CDR1 and CDR2 sequences are SGHTA and FQGTGA. CDR3 residues: CASSSYGREDEQFF. DNA for the CDR3: TGTGCCAGCAGCAGTTACGGGCGGGAGGATGAGCAGTTCTTC.

The rearrangement uses TRBV5-1 and TRBJ2-4; tentative D call: TRBD2 (7 bases). Deletions cut 4 bases from V and 3 bases from J, with 17 bases between. Germline values: CDR1 SGHRS, CDR2 YFSETQ. The CDR3 has 16 amino acids. Written as DNA, the CDR3 is TGCGCCAGCAGCAAAGGGGGGGGCGATGGCAAAAACATTCAGTACTTC. The encoded protein is CASSKGGGDGKNIQYF. Full variable domain (remainder filled in from reference TRBV5-1 and TRBJ2-4): KAGVTQTPRYLIKTRGQQVTLSCSPISGHRSVSWYQQTPGQGLQFLFEYFSETQRNKGNFPGRFSGRQFSNSRSEMNVSTLELGDSALYLCASSKGGGDGKNIQYFGAGTRLSVL.

The chain combines TRBV7-2 with TRBJ2-7; 11 nucleotides align to TRBD2. After removal of 4 bases from V and 4 bases from J, the junction contained 6 bases not matched to a gene. The CDR3 spans 15 residues. The germline gives CDR1 SGHTA, CDR2 FQGNSA. CDR3: CASSSGTSGPYEQYF. The CDR3 DNA reads as TGTGCCAGCAGCTCCGGGACTAGCGGCCCATACGAGCAGTACTTC.

This clonotype was observed a handful of times. The rearrangement uses TRBV5-1 and TRBJ2-7; 7 positions match TRBD2. Germline V gene lookup returns CDR1 SGHRS and CDR2 YFSETQ. The CDR3 sequence is 15 residues long. J lost 3 bases, V lost 4 bases, and 10 bases had no gene match. The CDR3 reads CASSTTAGAHYEQYF. The CDR3 DNA follows: TGCGCCAGCAGCACGACCGCGGGAGCTCACTACGAGCAGTACTTC.

A word on this clonotype: A much larger clonotype is one base distant, so this may be a read error. This chain connects TRBV29-1 to TRBJ2-4; D gene unclear. The DNA end is more similar to TRBJ2-7, so the J call may be wrong. The CDR3 is made up of 15 amino acids. Germline loops: CDR1 SQVTM, CDR2 ANQGSEA. CDR3 DNA: TGCGGCGTTGAAATTGGATTCACGGGCTCCTACGAGCAGTACTTC. Translation: CGVEIGFTGSYEQYF.

In this sample, this clonotype turned up once. Sequence at one end of the junction differs from germline and may be a read error. This rearrangement joins TRBV3-1 to TRBJ2-6; either TRBD1 or TRBD2 may supply D (5 bases each). Germline V lookup: CDR1 LGHDT, CDR2 YNNKEL (reference sequence). The CDR3 is 13 residues long. The CDR3 loop is CASSPLGANVPTF. The CDR3 DNA sequence: TGTGCCAGCAGTCCCCTCGGGGCCAACGTCCCGACTTTC. Full variable domain (rest looked up from reference TRBV3-1 and TRBJ2-6): DTAVSQTPKYLVTQMGNDKSIKCEQNLGHDTMYWYKQDSKKFLKIMFSYNNKELIINETVPNRFSPKSPDKAHLNLHINSLELGDSAVYFCASSPLGANVPTFGAGSRLTVL.

This clonotype was counted a few times. The chain recombines TRBV29-1 with TRBJ2-5; a weak D match, TRBD1 (5 bases). Trimming stripped 4 bases from V and 13 bases from J, with 13 bases between. The CDR3 is 10 amino acids. Germline assignment: CDR1 SQVTM and CDR2 ANQGSEA. The CDR3 spells CSVVDISWYF. For the CDR3, the DNA is TGCAGCGTTGTGGACATCTCATGGTACTTC. Filled out from reference TRBV29-1 and TRBJ2-5, the complete variable domain reads SAVISQKPSRDICQRGTSLTIQCQVDSQVTMMFWYRQQPGQSLTLIATANQGSEATYESGFVIDKFPISRPNLTFSTLTVSNMSPEDSSIYLCSVVDISWYFGPGTRLLVL.

The chain couples TRBV28 to TRBJ2-4; D is unresolved. The J call may not be correct, given that the DNA end is closer to TRBJ2-7. Germline assignment: CDR1 MDHEN and CDR2 SYDVKM. This CDR3 contains 14 residues. The CDR3 spells CASREGSKLDEQYF. CDR3 sequence (DNA): TGTGCCAGCAGGGAAGGTTCAAAGCTAGACGAGCAGTACTTC.

The chain combines TRBV5-1 with TRBJ1-5, with no clear D. Trimming removed 0 bases from V and 1 base from J, with 8 bases in between. The germline CDR1 and CDR2 sequences are SGHRS and YFSETQ. The CDR3 has 15 residues. This CDR3 reads CASSLEAGSNQPQHF. The DNA of the CDR3 is TGCGCCAGCAGCTTGGAAGCGGGGAGCAATCAGCCCCAGCATTTT. Full variable domain (missing parts from reference TRBV5-1 and TRBJ1-5): KAGVTQTPRYLIKTRGQQVTLSCSPISGHRSVSWYQQTPGQGLQFLFEYFSETQRNKGNFPGRFSGRQFSNSRSEMNVSTLELGDSALYLCASSLEAGSNQPQHFGDGTRLSIL.

This rearrangement joins TRBV29-1 to TRBJ2-5; 8 positions match TRBD1. The CDR3 totals 12 residues. Trimming cost V 6 bases and J 4 bases; bases outside gene matches: 4. Germline CDR1 SQVTM, CDR2 ANQGSEA. CDR3 coding DNA: TGCAGCGTCGATACAGGGGGAGAGACCCAGTACTTC. It codes for CSVDTGGETQYF.

This clonotype turned up a few times. The chain links TRBV7-2 to TRBJ2-1, with TRBD2 matching over 11 bases. Germline lookup yields CDR1 SGHTA and CDR2 FQGNSA. CDR3 length equals 16 residues. The V and J ends lost 3 bases and 5 bases, in that order; junction bases with no gene match: 6. CDR3 bases: TGTGCCAGCAGCTTCCCCCTAGCGGGAGGAAACAATGAGCAGTTCTTC. Amino acids: CASSFPLAGGNNEQFF. Full variable domain (remainder filled in from reference TRBV7-2 and TRBJ2-1): GAGVSQSPSNKVTEKGKDVELRCDPISGHTALYWYRQSLGQGLEFLIYFQGNSAPDKSGLPSDRFSAERTGGSVSTLTIQRTQQEDSAVYLCASSFPLAGGNNEQFFGPGTRLTVL.

The gene calls are TRBV9 and TRBJ2-1, with D uncertain. The CDR3 has 16 residues. Germline CDR1 is SGDLS and CDR2 is YYNGEE. V dropped 0 bases and J dropped 8 bases, with 18 bases sitting between them. This chain's CDR3 is CASSVGLERGWDEQFF. CDR3 bases: TGTGCCAGCAGCGTAGGGTTGGAGCGAGGCTGGGATGAGCAGTTCTTC.

V is TRBV24-1 and J is TRBJ2-1, with unresolved D. The germline V gene has CDR1 KGHDR and CDR2 SFDVKD. The CDR3 has 14 amino acids. V gave up 5 bases and J gave up 4 bases, with 11 bases separating them. CDR3 sequence: CATSAVKGYNEQFF. The CDR3 bases are TGTGCCACCAGTGCGGTCAAAGGGTACAATGAGCAGTTCTTC.

This chain joins TRBV6-1 and TRBJ1-5; perhaps TRBD1 as D (5 bases). CDR1 MNHNS and CDR2 SASEGT come from the germline V gene. This CDR3 has 14 residues. Deletions cut 2 bases from V and 7 bases from J, with 12 bases between. CDR3 DNA sequence: TGTGCCAGCAGTGAAACCGGGGGTTCGCAGCCCCAGCATTTT. Translated: CASSETGGSQPQHF.

V gene TRBV6-5 combines with J gene TRBJ2-4; TRBD2 agrees at 8 bases. CDR1 MNHEY and CDR2 SVGAGI come from the germline V gene. V dropped 0 bases and J dropped 3; count of bases not matched to a gene: 19. The CDR3 length is 21 residues. The CDR3 bases are TGTGCCAGCAGTTACTCGGCGGGGGGCTCACTAAGGGGGGGTGGCAAAAACATTCAGTACTTC. Encoded protein: CASSYSAGGSLRGGGKNIQYF.

This chain joins TRBV19 and TRBJ1-5; TRBD1 might be the D (6 bases). The CDR3 sequence is 15 residues long. CDR1 and CDR2 from the germline V gene are LNHDA and SQIVND (reference sequence). Trimming removed 0 bases from V and 4 bases from J, with 10 bases in between. CDR3 DNA: TGTGCCAGTAGTATAGAAGGACAGTCTAATCAGCCCCAGCATTTT. Protein sequence: CASSIEGQSNQPQHF.

This clonotype was recorded a few times. The chain couples TRBV29-1 to TRBJ1-2; a possible D gene is TRBD1 (6 bases). Germline CDR1 reads SQVTM; CDR2 reads ANQGSEA. The CDR3 covers 13 residues. V dropped 6 bases and J dropped 1 base, with 12 bases sitting between them. CDR3 in amino acids: CSVTGTHNYGYTF. The CDR3 nucleotides read TGCAGCGTGACCGGGACACATAACTATGGCTACACCTTC.

In its sample, this clonotype was seen a few times. This sequence joins TRBV10-3 and TRBJ2-3; D perhaps matches TRBD1 (6 bases). From germline, CDR1 is ENHRY and CDR2 SYGVKD. V lost 11 bases and J 2 bases, leaving 14 bases between the germline ends. The CDR3 sequence is 13 residues long. CDR3 protein: CAVRGGFTDTQYF. CDR3 in DNA: TGTGCCGTACGAGGGGGATTCACAGATACGCAGTATTTT.